Presented here are 14 T cell receptor beta chains from one specimen sequenced in a study of T cells after yellow fever vaccination. One entry per CDR3 protein, called by TCRdb with MiXCR from the 5' RACE reads. The profile shows 300,000 to 400,000 distinct CDR3 sequences, 8.7% of them singletons. Source: PBMCs, taken on the day of the first yellow fever vaccination. All receptors come from a man in his late teens or twenties who received the YFV17D yellow fever vaccine.

The chain couples TRBV3-1 to TRBJ1-1; the D gene is possibly TRBD1 (6 bases). This CDR3 is 16 amino acids long. Trimming removed 2 bases from V and 6 bases from J, with 19 bases in between. Per germline, CDR1 LGHDT and CDR2 YNNKEL (reference sequence). The CDR3, as DNA: TGTGCCAGCAGCCAATATCCGGGACAACCTATGCCTGAAGCTTTCTTT. This translates into CASSQYPGQPMPEAFF.

The chain carries TRBV3-1 and TRBJ2-7, with D perhaps matching TRBD1 or TRBD2 (5 bases each). Germline CDR1 reads LGHDT; CDR2 reads YNNKEL (reference sequence). V was cut by 1 base and J by 3 bases, with 10 bases left in between. This CDR3 is built from 14 residues. CDR3 coding DNA: TGTGCCAGCAGCCAAGGGCTGGGGGTCTACGAGCAGTACGTC. It encodes CASSQGLGVYEQYV.

This clonotype was detected a few times. The chain combines TRBV10-2 with TRBJ1-1; weak D call: TRBD1 (5 bases). The CDR3 loop spans 12 amino acids. The germline V and J ends were trimmed by 6 bases and 0 bases, with 5 bases remaining between them. Per the germline V gene, CDR1 is WSHSY and CDR2 is SAAADI. This chain's CDR3 is CASRDMNTEAFF. DNA for the CDR3: TGCGCCAGCAGGGACATGAACACTGAAGCTTTCTTT.

The chain is built from TRBV6-2 or TRBV6-3 and TRBJ2-5; TRBD2 matches 8 bases. Germline V CDR1 and CDR2: MNHEY, SVGEGT. This CDR3 comprises 14 residues. V dropped 7 bases and J dropped 2; count of bases not matched to a gene: 6. In DNA form, the CDR3 reads TGTGCCAGCACCCCAGGCGGGGGGCAAGAGACCCAGTACTTC. It specifies CASTPGGGQETQYF.

Ten or more counts support this clonotype. V usage is TRBV7-2 and J usage is TRBJ1-3, with D possibly matching TRBD1 (6 bases). Germline-derived CDR1 and CDR2 are SGHTA and FQGNSA. Deletions cut 3 bases from V and 1 base from J, with 10 bases between. CDR3 length: 15 amino acids. CDR3 nucleotides: TGTGCCAGCAGCTTCCAGGGGACATCTGGAAACACCATATATTTT. Encoded protein: CASSFQGTSGNTIYF.

The chain uses TRBV5-5 and TRBJ2-7; 8 nucleotides line up with TRBD1. The CDR3 contains 14 residues. In germline, CDR1 is SGHKS, CDR2 YYEKEE (reference sequence). Losses at the gene ends were 2 bases for V and 7 bases for J; bases not matched to a gene: 8. CDR3 residues: CASSLPGQGWEQYV. The CDR3 bases are TGTGCCAGCAGCTTACCAGGACAGGGCTGGGAGCAGTACGTC.

This clonotype turned up a few times. V and J are TRBV2 and TRBJ1-5; 7 nucleotides line up with TRBD1. CDR1 is SNHLY, CDR2 FYNNEI, per germline. Trimming cost V 5 bases and J 5 bases; bases outside gene matches: 9. This CDR3 spans 15 amino acids. The CDR3 here is CASSSGTTGHQPQHF. As DNA, the CDR3 is TGTGCCAGCAGTTCCGGGACGACAGGGCATCAGCCCCAGCATTTT.

This clonotype has more than one count but fewer than ten. The chain uses TRBV29-1 and TRBJ2-5; D may be TRBD2 (6 bases). CDR3 length: 16 residues. V gave up 4 bases and J gave up 2 bases, with 20 bases separating them. Germline loops: CDR1 SQVTM, CDR2 ANQGSEA. This CDR3 reads CSVGVRRGGGQETQYF. In DNA, the CDR3 is TGCAGCGTTGGAGTTCGGCGGGGTGGTGGGCAAGAGACCCAGTACTTC. Combining the CDR3 with reference TRBV29-1 and TRBJ2-5 gives the whole variable domain SAVISQKPSRDICQRGTSLTIQCQVDSQVTMMFWYRQQPGQSLTLIATANQGSEATYESGFVIDKFPISRPNLTFSTLTVSNMSPEDSSIYLCSVGVRRGGGQETQYFGPGTRLLVL.

This clonotype was seen a few times. The chain uses TRBV20-1 and TRBJ1-2, with 7 nucleotides matching TRBD1. Unmatched junction bases numbered 9, after V lost 3 bases and J lost 2 bases. The CDR3 spans 15 residues. Germline V gene lookup returns CDR1 DFQATT and CDR2 SNEGSKA (reference sequence). The CDR3 DNA reads as TGCAGTGCTAGCGAGGGGGCGAATCTCAACTATGGCTACACCTTC. This translates into CSASEGANLNYGYTF.

The chain links TRBV5-4 to TRBJ1-1; D gene unclear. The V gene lost 2 bases and the J gene lost 1 base, with 6 bases spanning the gap. The CDR3 extends over 13 amino acids. The germline gives CDR1 SGHNT, CDR2 YYREEE (reference sequence). The CDR3 DNA follows: TGTGCCAGCAGCTTTCACAAGAACACTGAAGCTTTCTTT. Protein product: CASSFHKNTEAFF.

This clonotype appeared a few times. This chain connects TRBV12-3 or TRBV12-4 to TRBJ1-5; D is unresolved. This CDR3 has 13 residues. V was cut by 8 bases and J by 5 bases, with 13 bases left in between. CDR3 loop: CASAPGRHQPQHF. The CDR3 DNA reads TGTGCCAGCGCTCCGGGGAGGCATCAGCCCCAGCATTTT.

The chain recombines TRBV6-5 with TRBJ1-1; weak D call: TRBD1 (6 bases). In germline, CDR1 is MNHEY, CDR2 SVGAGI. Trimming took off 0 bases at V and 3 bases at J, with 11 bases between the two ends. The length of the CDR3 is 15 residues. The CDR3 DNA reads as TGTGCCAGCAGTTACTCTGGGCAGGGGTACACTGAAGCTTTCTTT. As protein: CASSYSGQGYTEAFF.

This clonotype was observed a handful of times. The chain uses TRBV20-1 and TRBJ2-5, with TRBD2 as a possible D gene (6 bases). This CDR3 contains 15 residues. V was clipped by 1 base and J by 2 bases, with 14 bases between them. Germline V gives CDR1 DFQATT, CDR2 SNEGSKA (reference sequence). CDR3 sequence: CSARGLGLPQETQYF. CDR3 nucleotides: TGCAGTGCTAGAGGCTTGGGACTTCCTCAAGAGACCCAGTACTTC.

The sample holds many counts of this clonotype. The chain combines TRBV7-2 with TRBJ2-2; the match to TRBD1 covers 9 bases. Germline V gene lookup returns CDR1 SGHTA and CDR2 FQGNSA. V dropped 2 bases and J dropped 6; count of bases not matched to a gene: 4. CDR3 length equals 15 residues. The CDR3 loop is CASSLPRTGAGELFF. CDR3 in DNA: TGTGCCAGCAGCTTACCCCGGACAGGGGCCGGGGAGCTGTTTTTT.